A single sample is the source of the 25 T cell receptor beta chains below, sequenced in a study of T cells in Graves' hyperthyroidism and ophthalmopathy. Researchers amplified the TCR beta CDR3 regions from RNA transcripts. HTBI primers were the set used in a first-round RT-PCR of the TCR CDR3. Each CDR3 protein is one row after TCRdb ran MiXCR on the multiplex PCR reads. The data contain around 500,000 distinct CDR3 sequences, around a fifth of them singletons. The sequencing sample was made of blood. Receptor source: a woman in her 70s with Graves' ophthalmopathy.

This clonotype showed up just once. The chain couples TRBV9 to TRBJ1-3; 10 bases align to TRBD1. Trimming removed 4 bases from V and 2 bases from J; junction bases left unmatched: 3. The CDR3 is 15 residues long. The germline CDR1 and CDR2 sequences are SGDLS and YYNGEE. The DNA of the CDR3 is TGTGCCAGCAGCCAAGGGACAGGGGCTGGAAACACCATATATTTT. The encoded protein is CASSQGTGAGNTIYF. Combining the CDR3 with reference TRBV9 and TRBJ1-3 gives the whole variable domain DSGVTQTPKHLITATGQRVTLRCSPRSGDLSVYWYQQSLDQGLQFLIQYYNGEERAKGNILERFSAQQFPDLHSELNLSSLELGDSALYFCASSQGTGAGNTIYFGEGSWLTVV.

The rearrangement links TRBV7-3 to TRBJ2-3; 11 bases are shared with TRBD1. CDR1 is SGHTA and CDR2 is FQGTGA in the germline V gene. The V gene end was trimmed by 6 bases and the J gene end by 6 bases; junction bases not matched to a gene: 2. The CDR3 is made up of 13 amino acids. The CDR3 nucleotides are TGTGCCAGCAGTCGGGACAGGGGGGATACGCAGTATTTT. It yields the protein CASSRDRGDTQYF.

This clonotype was counted between two and nine times. V and J are TRBV12-5 and TRBJ2-1; no reliable D call. The CDR3 covers 13 residues. V gave up 2 bases and J gave up 8 bases, with 10 bases separating them. Germline V gene lookup returns CDR1 LGHNT and CDR2 FRNRAP. The CDR3 DNA follows: TGTGCTAGTGGTTTGAACCCCGGATATGAGCAGTTCTTC. This codes for CASGLNPGYEQFF.

This clonotype was counted only a few times. The chain couples TRBV19 to TRBJ2-5; either TRBD1 or TRBD2 may supply D (5 bases each). The ends were cut back, 6 bases at V and 6 bases at J, with 8 bases in the middle. Germline V lookup: CDR1 LNHDA, CDR2 SQIVND (reference sequence). This CDR3 contains 11 residues. The DNA for the CDR3 is TGTGCCAGTAGGAGGGGTAAGACCCAGTACTTC. Protein: CASRRGKTQYF.

The J gene is TRBJ2-5, the V gene TRBV7-6, with TRBD1 matching over 12 bases. Germline trimming cut 7 bases from V and 5 bases from J; bases unmatched to any gene: 11. Germline V gene lookup returns CDR1 SGHVS and CDR2 FNYEAQ. The CDR3 has 16 residues. This CDR3 is CASNTLGQGAVETQYF. CDR3 nucleotides: TGTGCCAGCAACACCCTGGGACAGGGGGCTGTGGAGACCCAGTACTTC. Full variable domain (outside the CDR3, taken from reference TRBV7-6 and TRBJ2-5): GAGVSQSPRYKVTKRGQDVALRCDPISGHVSLYWYRQALGQGPEFLTYFNYEAQQDKSGLPNDRFSAERPEGSISTLTIQRTEQRDSAMYRCASNTLGQGAVETQYFGPGTRLLVL.

The V and J genes are TRBV5-1 and TRBJ2-7, with 10 bases aligning to TRBD2. Germline values: CDR1 SGHRS, CDR2 YFSETQ. The CDR3 runs 14 residues. V was pared by 6 bases and J by 5 bases, with 8 bases of the junction left unmatched. In DNA, the CDR3 is TGCGCCAGCAAGGGCACTAGCGGGAACAACGAGCAGTACTTC. It yields the protein CASKGTSGNNEQYF.

Many counts were recorded for this clonotype. The rearrangement uses TRBV28 and TRBJ1-4; D might be TRBD1 (5 bases). The CDR3 spans 16 residues. Germline assignment: CDR1 MDHEN and CDR2 SYDVKM. Trimming stripped 6 bases from V and 0 bases from J, with 14 bases between. Here the CDR3 DNA reads TGTGCCAGCAGCCCCGGGTGGGGGGCAACTAATGAAAAACTGTTTTTT. This gives the protein CASSPGWGATNEKLFF.

The table lists this clonotype with a few counts. A read error may account for a junction end that differs from germline. This chain uses TRBV6-5 with TRBJ1-3; D remains unclear. CDR3 length: 12 amino acids. Germline lookup yields CDR1 MNHEY and CDR2 SVGAGI. The CDR3 nucleotides are TGTGCCAGCAGTTACTCTGGCCAGAATTTGGATTTT. Translating gives CASSYSGQNLDF.

In this sample, this clonotype turned up many times. The rearrangement uses TRBV12-3 or TRBV12-4 and TRBJ2-1; TRBD2 matches at 7 bases. The V gene end was trimmed by 6 bases and the J gene end by 7 bases; junction bases not matched to a gene: 6. There are 13 residues in the CDR3. This CDR3 is CASRRTSANEQFF. In nucleotides, the CDR3 is TGTGCCAGCAGACGTACTAGCGCAAATGAGCAGTTCTTC.

This chain uses TRBV6-2 or TRBV6-3 with TRBJ1-2; 7 positions match TRBD1. CDR1 is MNHEY and CDR2 is SVGEGT in the germline V gene. The length of the CDR3 is 15 residues. With 0 bases clipped from V and 3 bases from J, the junction kept 4 bases outside the gene matches. This CDR3 is CASSYSRQGDYGYTF. Here the CDR3 DNA reads TGTGCCAGCAGTTACTCCAGACAGGGCGACTATGGCTACACCTTC.

Here the CDR3 reads CASSVVPGTTEAFF. CDR3 nucleotide sequence: TGCGCCAGCAGTGTAGTTCCAGGGACCACTGAAGCTTTCTTT. This rearrangement joins TRBV10-2 to TRBJ1-1; possibly TRBD1 for D (5 bases). This CDR3 comprises 14 residues. V gave up 4 bases and J gave up 4 bases, with 13 bases separating them. From germline, CDR1 is WSHSY and CDR2 SAAADI.

To note about this clonotype: One junction end does not reproduce the germline sequence, and a read error may be involved. The chain links TRBV5-1 to TRBJ2-2, with D unclear. CDR3 size: 15 residues. The V gene's germline CDR1 is SGHRS and CDR2 YFSETQ. The CDR3 spells CASSLDRVGTGELFF. CDR3 DNA sequence: TGTGCCAGCAGCTTAGATCGGGTGGGCACCGGGGAGCTGTTTTTT.

This clonotype was observed many times. V and J are TRBV12-5 and TRBJ2-5; a weak D match, TRBD2 (5 bases). V shed 9 bases and J shed 2 bases, with 13 bases lying between them. CDR1 is LGHNT, CDR2 FRNRAP, per germline. CDR3 length: 13 residues. The CDR3 nucleotides read TGTGCTAGCCTACCCTCGGGACAAGAGACCCAGTACTTC. It is translated as CASLPSGQETQYF.

This clonotype has ten or more counts. This chain connects TRBV12-3 or TRBV12-4 to TRBJ2-7, with D possibly being TRBD2 (5 bases). This CDR3 has 11 residues. Deletions cut 4 bases from V and 7 bases from J, with 8 bases between. The CDR3 reads CASSWTGEQYF. The CDR3 DNA is TGTGCCAGCAGTTGGACTGGAGAGCAGTACTTC.

The chain combines TRBV5-6 with TRBJ2-3, with 8 bases fitting TRBD2. The V gene's germline CDR1 is SGHDT and CDR2 YYEEEE. This CDR3 region has 16 residues. The ends lost 3 bases at V and 3 bases at J; junction bases unmatched: 9. CDR3: CASSSGRERSTDTQYF. As DNA, the CDR3 is TGTGCCAGCAGCTCCGGGAGGGAGAGGAGTACAGATACGCAGTATTTT.

This clonotype was observed a handful of times. The V call is TRBV5-1, the J call TRBJ2-1, with D maybe TRBD2 (6 bases). Germline CDR1 SGHRS, CDR2 YFSETQ. The CDR3 loop spans 16 amino acids. With 0 bases removed from V and 2 bases from J, the gap between germline ends came to 12 bases. CDR3 region: CASSLGASVTYNEQFF. The DNA of the CDR3 is TGCGCCAGCAGCTTGGGGGCTAGCGTAACCTACAATGAGCAGTTCTTC.

The chain couples TRBV18 to TRBJ2-3; 9 nucleotides align to TRBD2. CDR3 length: 16 residues. Per germline, CDR1 KGHSH and CDR2 LQKENI. J lost 6 bases, V lost 3 bases, and 10 bases had no gene match. Here the CDR3 DNA reads TGTGCCAGCTCACCGCCCAATAGCGGGAGCCGGGATACGCAGTATTTT. Protein sequence: CASSPPNSGSRDTQYF.

The genes are TRBV30 and TRBJ2-5; D may be TRBD2 (5 bases). Germline CDR1 and CDR2: GTSNPN and SVGIG (reference sequence). Trimming removed 2 bases at V and 4 bases at J, with 11 bases between. The CDR3 sequence is 13 residues long. The CDR3 reads CAWSMAGGETQYF. The DNA for the CDR3 is TGTGCCTGGAGTATGGCAGGAGGAGAGACCCAGTACTTC.

The chain carries TRBV2 and TRBJ1-1, with TRBD1 as a possible D gene (5 bases). Trimming left V 2 bases short and J 4 bases short, with 11 bases between. The CDR3 totals 14 residues. Per germline, CDR1 SNHLY and CDR2 FYNNEI. The CDR3 DNA follows: TGTGCCAGCAGTGAACAGGGAAGAGGCACTGAAGCTTTCTTT. Its translation: CASSEQGRGTEAFF.

This sequence joins TRBV19 and TRBJ2-7; D is unclear. The CDR3 is 13 residues long. V was pared by 3 bases and J by 2 bases, with 8 bases between. Germline CDR1 reads LNHDA; CDR2 reads SQIVND (reference sequence). CDR3 protein: CASSIGHTYEQYF. The CDR3 nucleotides read TGTGCCAGTAGTATTGGTCATACCTACGAGCAGTACTTC.

This clonotype was found once. Being one base from a much bigger clone, this may be a read error. The chain has TRBV11-2 and TRBJ1-1, with D hard to call. Germline loops: CDR1 SGHAT, CDR2 FQNNGV. CDR3 length equals 13 residues. The DNA for the CDR3 is TGTGCCAGCAGCTTAGCGGTCGACACTGAAGCTTTGTTT. Amino acid sequence: CASSLAVDTEALF.

This clonotype has ten or more counts. The gene calls are TRBV7-2 and TRBJ2-5; 7 bases map to TRBD2. Trimming removed 5 bases from V and 1 base from J; junction bases left unmatched: 13. CDR3 size: 17 residues. Germline-derived CDR1 and CDR2 are SGHTA and FQGNSA. Here the CDR3 reads CASSQGRGGGLQETQYF. CDR3 nucleotide sequence: TGTGCCAGCAGCCAAGGTCGAGGCGGGGGTCTCCAAGAGACCCAGTACTTC.

The chain has TRBV19 and TRBJ2-5; D possibly uses TRBD1 or TRBD2 (5 bases each). V was pared by 10 bases and J by 6 bases, with 24 bases between. This CDR3 comprises 15 residues. CDR1 LNHDA and CDR2 SQIVND come from the germline V gene (reference sequence). The CDR3 nucleotides are TGTGCCACCACCGTTGGGGACCCCGTCAAGAAGACCCAGTACTTC. Protein product: CATTVGDPVKKTQYF.

This clonotype has a handful of counts. The chain joins TRBV9 to TRBJ2-3; D gene uncertain. Trimming stripped 0 bases from V and 6 bases from J, with 11 bases between. CDR1 is SGDLS, CDR2 YYNGEE, per germline. The CDR3 length is 14 residues. As DNA, the CDR3 is TGTGCCAGCAGCGTAGGTTCGAGGTCGGATACGCAGTATTTT. This sequence encodes CASSVGSRSDTQYF.

This clonotype showed up many times. This chain joins TRBV28 and TRBJ1-6; maybe TRBD1 (6 bases). The CDR3 has 15 amino acids. V lost 5 bases and J lost 7, with 15 bases in between. Germline CDR1 reads MDHEN; CDR2 reads SYDVKM. CDR3 nucleotides: TGTGCCAGCAGTCCCCGGGGGGGGCTCAATTCACCCCTCCACTTT. This codes for CASSPRGGLNSPLHF.